These 12 T cell receptor beta chains share one sample of origin, sequenced in a study of shared clonotypes between healthy human individuals. Only CD45RO-negative cells positively selected for CCR7 counted as naive CD8 cells, so terminally differentiated effector memory CD45RA+ cells were excluded. This table comes from immunoSEQ multiplex PCR, and its TCRdb copy is limited to in-frame clones, with some not included. The sample lists about 820,000 clones; about 91% were seen once. Sample: naive CD8+ T cells sorted from blood. The receptors originated from a man aged 25 to 40 in good health.

Turning to this clone: Distinct nucleotide sequences in the sample also encode this CDR3. The chain links TRBV27 to TRBJ1-5; D not resolved. With 0 bases removed from V and 4 bases from J, the gap between germline ends came to 7 bases. The CDR3 length is 14 residues. The germline gives CDR1 MNHEY, CDR2 SMNVEV (reference sequence). The CDR3 bases are TGTGCCAGCAGTTTATCCCCGGGGAATCAGCCCCAGCATTTT. Translation: CASSLSPGNQPQHF.

This clone was seen just once. The J gene is TRBJ2-3, the V gene TRBV4-3; D gene ambiguous. The germline V gene has CDR1 LGHNA and CDR2 YSLEER. Trimming stripped 2 bases from V and 4 bases from J, with 13 bases between. The CDR3 totals 15 residues. The CDR3 bases are TGCGCCAGCAGCCAAAACGGGTTCGGCGCAGATACGCAGTATTTT. It translates to CASSQNGFGADTQYF.

The chain is built from TRBV27 and TRBJ1-1; no firm D call. CDR1 MNHEY and CDR2 SMNVEV come from the germline V gene (reference sequence). V dropped 5 bases and J dropped 5 bases, with 12 bases sitting between them. This CDR3 region has 13 residues. This CDR3 reads CASSVMITTEAFF. The CDR3 bases are TGTGCCAGCAGTGTCATGATTACGACTGAAGCTTTCTTT.

This clone appeared a single time. The chain joins TRBV7-9 to TRBJ1-1; 7 bases line up with TRBD1. V shed 6 bases, J shed 3 bases, and the junction held 10 bases outside the gene matches. There are 15 residues in the CDR3. Germline V CDR1 and CDR2: SEHNR, FQNEAQ (reference sequence). The DNA for the CDR3 is TGTGCCAGCAGGTCTGAGGGGGCGTGGGACACTGAAGCTTTCTTT. This codes for CASRSEGAWDTEAFF.

The chain is built from TRBV5-5 and TRBJ2-7; 8 nucleotides agree with TRBD1. This CDR3 spans 16 amino acids. CDR1 and CDR2 from the germline V gene are SGHKS and YYEKEE (reference sequence). V lost 2 bases to trimming and J lost 2 bases; unmatched junction nucleotides: 9. CDR3 sequence reads: CASSFPRDRGTYEQYF. DNA of the CDR3: TGTGCCAGCAGCTTCCCTCGAGACAGGGGAACCTACGAGCAGTACTTC.

The chain is built from TRBV27 and TRBJ1-3; D not certain. Trimming removed 0 bases at V and 2 bases at J, with 8 bases between. Germline V CDR1 and CDR2: MNHEY, SMNVEV (reference sequence). The CDR3 covers 15 residues. DNA of the CDR3: TGTGCCAGCAGTTTATCGCCGAATCCTGGAAACACCATATATTTT. Its protein is CASSLSPNPGNTIYF.

As to this clone: Other DNA sequences within the sample encode an identical CDR3. The chain joins TRBV9 to TRBJ2-1; 8 bases are shared with TRBD1. The trim removed 0 bases at V and 6 bases at J, leaving 5 bases unmatched. The CDR3 is 15 residues long. Germline V CDR1 and CDR2: SGDLS, YYNGEE. The CDR3 DNA reads TGTGCCAGCAGCGTAGGGCAGGGGGCAGGCAATGAGCAGTTCTTC. As protein: CASSVGQGAGNEQFF.

The chain carries TRBV29-1 and TRBJ1-1; D not resolved. Germline loops: CDR1 SQVTM, CDR2 ANQGSEA. CDR3 length: 12 residues. V lost 2 bases and J lost 2, with 6 bases in between. DNA of the CDR3: TGCAGCGTTGAACAGGAAAACACTGAAGCTTTCTTT. This codes for CSVEQENTEAFF.

CDR3 coding DNA: TGTGCCAGCTCACCAACGACAGCAGATAATGAAAAACTGTTTTTT. Its translation is CASSPTTADNEKLFF. This chain uses TRBV18 with TRBJ1-4, with D maybe TRBD1 (5 bases). The CDR3 is made up of 15 amino acids. Looked up from germline, CDR1 is KGHSH and CDR2 is LQKENI. V lost 2 bases to trimming and J lost 4 bases, with 11 bases between them.

The genes are TRBV19 and TRBJ1-2; no definite D call. The CDR3 has 15 residues. Germline CDR1 is LNHDA and CDR2 is SQIVND (reference sequence). The V and J ends lost 4 bases and 6 bases respectively, with 18 bases between them. The CDR3 bases are TGTGCCAGTAGTAGTACCGTAAATACCGCCCATGGCTACACCTTC. Amino acid sequence: CASSSTVNTAHGYTF.

This clone was observed once. The CDR3 DNA reads as TGTGCCAGCAGCAGATGGGACAGGGAAGGCTACACCTTC. It codes for CASSRWDREGYTF. The genes are TRBV9 and TRBJ1-2; 9 bases align to TRBD1. Looked up from germline, CDR1 is SGDLS and CDR2 is YYNGEE. This CDR3 has 13 residues. The ends lost 4 bases at V and 8 bases at J; junction bases unmatched: 6.

About this clone itself: Other DNA sequences from this sample encode an identical CDR3 as well. CDR3 sequence: CASSSRPDEQYF. CDR3 bases: TGTGCCAGCAGCTCTAGACCCGACGAGCAGTACTTC. The J gene is TRBJ2-7, the V gene TRBV9; D is unresolved. The CDR3 contains 12 residues. Germline CDR1 SGDLS, CDR2 YYNGEE. Trimming took off 4 bases at V and 5 bases at J, with 10 bases between the two ends.